The 29 T cell receptor beta chains reported below all come from one sample, sequenced in a study of blood T cell repertoires in COVID-19. Profiled with immunoSEQ multiplex PCR; TCRdb holds only in-frame clones, not every one. This table has 250,000 or so clones, 89% appearing once. The sample was peripheral blood. All receptors derive from a middle-aged woman who had recovered from COVID-19.

The V gene is TRBV28, the J gene TRBJ2-1; TRBD1 is a possible D gene (6 bases). Trimming pared 2 bases from V and 5 bases from J, leaving 13 bases between. The CDR3 has 15 residues. The V gene's germline CDR1 is MDHEN and CDR2 SYDVKM. The CDR3 reads CASSLTGQLDNEQFF. The CDR3 nucleotides read TGTGCCAGCAGTTTAACAGGACAGCTTGACAATGAGCAGTTCTTC.

The chain couples TRBV11-3 to TRBJ1-1, with TRBD1 matching 7 bases. Losses at the gene ends were 4 bases for V and 6 bases for J; bases not matched to a gene: 8. Germline lookup yields CDR1 SGHNT and CDR2 YENEEA. CDR3 size: 14 residues. The CDR3 nucleotides read TGTGCCAGCAGCTCCCCCGACAGGGCATCTGAAGCTTTCTTT. This gives the protein CASSSPDRASEAFF. The full variable domain, rest sourced from reference TRBV11-3 and TRBJ1-1, is EAGVVQSPRYKIIEKKQPVAFWCNPISGHNTLYWYLQNLGQGPELLIRYENEEAVDDSQLPKDRFSAERLKGVDSTLKIQPAELGDSAVYLCASSSPDRASEAFFGQGTRLTVV.

The V and J genes are TRBV28 and TRBJ1-2; D perhaps matches TRBD1 (5 bases). V lost 10 bases and J lost 6, with 15 bases in between. CDR3 size: 12 residues. The germline V gene has CDR1 MDHEN and CDR2 SYDVKM. The chain's CDR3 is CAINGGKDGYTF. The CDR3 nucleotides are TGTGCCATTAACGGGGGAAAGGATGGCTACACCTTC.

V gene TRBV18 combines with J gene TRBJ2-7; D unclear. CDR3 length: 12 residues. Trimming removed 5 bases at V and 7 bases at J, with 12 bases between. Germline V gene lookup returns CDR1 KGHSH and CDR2 LQKENI. CDR3 nucleotides: TGTGCCAGCTCAATATCTACCGGGGAGCAGTACTTC. Protein: CASSISTGEQYF.

In this sample, this clone turned up a few times. The CDR3 DNA follows: TGTGCCAGCACCCGGGAGCCTGGACGAGCGGGGGGCTTCACAGATACGCAGTATTTT. It specifies CASTREPGRAGGFTDTQYF. The chain couples TRBV11-2 to TRBJ2-3; 9 bases are shared with TRBD2. Germline V gives CDR1 SGHAT, CDR2 FQNNGV. The CDR3 is made up of 19 amino acids. With 7 bases clipped from V and 2 bases from J, the junction kept 19 bases outside the gene matches.

V is TRBV27 and J is TRBJ1-2, with 12 bases matching TRBD1. V shed 6 bases, J shed 3 bases, and the junction held 5 bases outside the gene matches. CDR3 length: 15 amino acids. Per germline, CDR1 MNHEY and CDR2 SMNVEV (reference sequence). The CDR3, as DNA: TGTGCCAGCAGGAGGGACAGGGGGCGGGACTATGGCTACACCTTC. Translated, it gives CASRRDRGRDYGYTF.

The V gene is TRBV18, the J gene TRBJ1-3; D is possibly TRBD1 (5 bases). This CDR3 has 16 amino acids. Trimming took off 3 bases at V and 4 bases at J, with 16 bases between the two ends. CDR1 and CDR2 (germline): KGHSH, LQKENI. In DNA form, the CDR3 reads TGTGCCAGCTCACCGGACCTTGGGGCGGTCGGAAACACCATATATTTT. The encoded protein is CASSPDLGAVGNTIYF.

The J gene is TRBJ1-1, the V gene TRBV10-2, with D perhaps TRBD1 (5 bases). The CDR3 is made up of 12 amino acids. CDR1 WSHSY and CDR2 SAAADI come from the germline V gene. Deletions cut 3 bases from V and 7 bases from J, with 9 bases between. The CDR3 nucleotides are TGCGCCAGCAGTGACCGGGGGTTTGAAGCTTTCTTT. Encoded protein: CASSDRGFEAFF.

The chain carries TRBV27 and TRBJ2-7; TRBD2 matches 9 bases. Per the germline V gene, CDR1 is MNHEY and CDR2 is SMNVEV (reference sequence). This CDR3 has 17 residues. After removal of 8 bases from V and 2 bases from J, the junction contained 16 bases not matched to a gene. The CDR3 nucleotides read TGTGCCAGCTCGCTGGGGCGAGCGGGGGGCCAGGCCTACGAGCAGTACTTC. The encoded protein is CASSLGRAGGQAYEQYF.

The rearrangement joins TRBV27 to TRBJ2-7; D not certain. The germline gives CDR1 MNHEY, CDR2 SMNVEV (reference sequence). The CDR3 has 14 amino acids. The V gene lost 4 bases and the J gene lost 1 base, with 11 bases spanning the gap. CDR3 DNA: TGTGCCAGCAGTTCCCCCCTCGGGTCCTACGAGCAGTACTTC. This sequence encodes CASSSPLGSYEQYF.

The rearrangement joins TRBV19 to TRBJ1-1; D might be TRBD1 (5 bases). In germline, CDR1 is LNHDA, CDR2 SQIVND (reference sequence). The CDR3 contains 13 residues. V was pared by 2 bases and J by 6 bases, with 10 bases between. The CDR3 coding sequence is TGTGCCAGTAGTATATTCAGGGAGGCTGAAGCTTTCTTT. Amino acids: CASSIFREAEAFF. The whole variable domain, filled in from reference TRBV19 and TRBJ1-1, reads DGGITQSPKYLFRKEGQNVTLSCEQNLNHDAMYWYRQDPGQGLRLIYYSQIVNDFQKGDIAEGYSVSREKKESFPLTVTSAQKNPTAFYLCASSIFREAEAFFGQGTRLTVV.

The chain carries TRBV2 and TRBJ2-2; the D gene is possibly TRBD1 (6 bases). The CDR3 runs 15 residues. The V gene's germline CDR1 is SNHLY and CDR2 FYNNEI. V dropped 3 bases and J dropped 1 base, with 9 bases sitting between them. The CDR3 here is CASSETGKNTGELFF. The CDR3 region has the DNA TGTGCCAGCAGTGAGACAGGAAAGAACACCGGGGAGCTGTTTTTT. The full variable domain, rest sourced from reference TRBV2 and TRBJ2-2, is EPEVTQTPSHQVTQMGQEVILRCVPISNHLYFYWYRQILGQKVEFLVSFYNNEISEKSEIFDDQFSVERPDGSNFTLKIRSTKLEDSAMYFCASSETGKNTGELFFGEGSRLTVL.

This clone was observed a handful of times. This sequence joins TRBV5-4 and TRBJ2-3; D perhaps matches TRBD2 (6 bases). Per germline, CDR1 SGHNT and CDR2 YYREEE (reference sequence). The CDR3 contains 13 residues. V lost 5 bases to trimming and J lost 6 bases, with 13 bases between them. In nucleotides, the CDR3 is TGTGCCAGCAGTTACGACGCGGGGGATACGCAGTATTTT. It encodes CASSYDAGDTQYF.

The chain has TRBV7-9 and TRBJ2-7; D is possibly TRBD2 (6 bases). V lost 1 base, J lost 7 bases, and 11 bases lay in between. The CDR3 has 13 amino acids. CDR1 and CDR2 from the germline V gene are SEHNR and FQNEAQ (reference sequence). DNA of the CDR3: TGTGCCAGCAGCTTAGTTGGGGGGATGGAGCAGTACGTC. It codes for CASSLVGGMEQYV.

The chain employs TRBV5-4 and TRBJ2-2; 8 positions match TRBD2. This CDR3 comprises 16 residues. The germline V gene encodes CDR1 SGHNT and CDR2 YYREEE (reference sequence). V lost 3 bases to trimming and J lost 3 bases; unmatched junction nucleotides: 7. CDR3 sequence (DNA): TGTGCCAGCAGCTCGGGGGGGCTTGCGTACACCGGGGAGCTGTTTTTT. It specifies CASSSGGLAYTGELFF.

The J gene is TRBJ2-7, the V gene TRBV6-2 or TRBV6-3, with 8 bases lining up with TRBD2. With V trimmed by 5 bases and J by 0 bases, 3 bases remained unmatched. Germline V gives CDR1 MNHEY, CDR2 SVGEGT. This CDR3 is 14 amino acids long. CDR3 residues: CASSTSGGSYEQYF. For the CDR3, the DNA is TGTGCCAGCAGTACGAGCGGGGGCTCCTACGAGCAGTACTTC.

The V gene is TRBV11-2, the J gene TRBJ2-3; 7 positions match TRBD2. Per germline, CDR1 SGHAT and CDR2 FQNNGV. The CDR3 contains 14 residues. V lost 6 bases and J lost 5; bases outside the gene matches: 8. The CDR3 DNA follows: TGTGCCAGCAGTCCGGGGAGCGGGGAAGATACGCAGTATTTT. Translated: CASSPGSGEDTQYF.

This clone has just one count. Other DNA sequences within the sample encode an identical CDR3. The chain joins TRBV20-1 to TRBJ1-2, with D possibly being TRBD1 (5 bases). The CDR3 is made up of 11 amino acids. The germline CDR1 and CDR2 sequences are DFQATT and SNEGSKA (reference sequence). Trimming left V 2 bases short and J 8 bases short, with 9 bases between. The CDR3 region has the DNA TGCAGTGCTAGACGGGGGAGCGGCTACACCTTC. This gives the protein CSARRGSGYTF.

The chain carries TRBV19 and TRBJ2-6; a weak D match, TRBD1 (5 bases). Trimming left V 3 bases short and J 2 bases short, with 14 bases between. The CDR3 covers 17 residues. Germline lookup yields CDR1 LNHDA and CDR2 SQIVND (reference sequence). The CDR3 spells CASSIEAGWAGANVLTF. The CDR3 DNA is TGTGCCAGTAGTATCGAAGCAGGGTGGGCTGGGGCCAACGTCCTGACTTTC.

The chain has TRBV29-1 and TRBJ2-7; D perhaps matches TRBD1 (5 bases). In germline, CDR1 is SQVTM, CDR2 ANQGSEA. The CDR3 has 15 amino acids. V was trimmed by 1 base and J by 5 bases, leaving 18 bases between them. CDR3 loop: CSVEVPKGIVHEQYF. In DNA form, the CDR3 reads TGCAGCGTTGAAGTACCTAAGGGGATAGTCCACGAGCAGTACTTC.

The chain employs TRBV5-6 and TRBJ2-7; possibly TRBD1 for D (6 bases). The CDR3 has 14 residues. V gave up 2 bases and J gave up 6 bases, with 15 bases separating them. Germline assignment: CDR1 SGHDT and CDR2 YYEEEE. CDR3 loop: CASSFLGRGREQYV. The CDR3 bases are TGTGCCAGCAGCTTTCTCGGCAGGGGCCGCGAGCAGTACGTC.

This chain connects TRBV25-1 to TRBJ2-3, with D possibly being TRBD2 (6 bases). CDR1 MGHDK and CDR2 SYGVNS come from the germline V gene. Trimming took off 5 bases at V and 7 bases at J, with 13 bases between the two ends. The CDR3 runs to 13 residues. CDR3 sequence reads: CASSKAGPNTQYF. The DNA for the CDR3 is TGTGCCAGCAGTAAAGCGGGTCCGAATACGCAGTATTTT.

The chain combines TRBV27 with TRBJ2-2; TRBD2 is a possible D gene (6 bases). CDR3 length: 12 amino acids. Trimming shortened V by 10 bases and J by 4 bases, and 10 bases separated the two germline ends. CDR1 is MNHEY and CDR2 is SMNVEV in the germline V gene (reference sequence). The CDR3 region has the DNA TGTGCCACCCGACTAGGCACCGGGGAGCTGTTTTTT. Protein sequence: CATRLGTGELFF.

The V call is TRBV9, the J call TRBJ2-2; D might be TRBD2 (5 bases). Trimming pared 0 bases from V and 5 bases from J, leaving 11 bases between. The CDR3 length is 15 residues. The germline CDR1 and CDR2 sequences are SGDLS and YYNGEE. CDR3 amino acids: CASSVEGLATGELFF. The CDR3 nucleotides read TGTGCCAGCAGCGTAGAAGGTCTAGCAACCGGGGAGCTGTTTTTT.

This chain uses TRBV19 with TRBJ2-3; D possibly corresponds to TRBD2 (6 bases). In germline, CDR1 is LNHDA, CDR2 SQIVND (reference sequence). With 5 bases removed from V and 2 bases from J, the gap between germline ends came to 8 bases. The CDR3 has 13 residues. CDR3 region: CASSGLPTDTQYF. CDR3 nucleotide sequence: TGTGCCAGTAGTGGACTACCCACAGATACGCAGTATTTT.

The V and J genes are TRBV7-9 and TRBJ1-2; perhaps TRBD1 as D (6 bases). V was shortened by 5 bases and J by 6 bases, with 13 bases between the two germline ends. The CDR3 contains 13 residues. Germline V lookup: CDR1 SEHNR, CDR2 FQNEAQ (reference sequence). CDR3 residues: CASSRRTEHGYTF. In nucleotides, the CDR3 is TGTGCCAGCAGCCGACGGACAGAGCATGGCTACACCTTC. The full variable domain, rest sourced from reference TRBV7-9 and TRBJ1-2, is DTGVSQNPRHKITKRGQNVTFRCDPISEHNRLYWYRQTLGQGPEFLTYFQNEAQLEKSRLLSDRFSAERPKGSFSTLEIQRTEQGDSAMYLCASSRRTEHGYTFGSGTRLTVV.

The chain uses TRBV5-4 and TRBJ2-3; possibly TRBD1 for D (6 bases). Trimming cost V 5 bases and J 3 bases, with 16 bases left between them. Per germline, CDR1 SGHNT and CDR2 YYREEE (reference sequence). The CDR3 runs to 15 residues. The DNA for the CDR3 is TGTGCCAGCAGGGAAGGGACAACGCGAACAGATACGCAGTATTTT. Translating it yields CASREGTTRTDTQYF.

Sample share makes this clone medium-sized (0.01 to 0.1%). The V and J genes are TRBV6-4 and TRBJ2-3; 9 nucleotides match TRBD2. Per germline, CDR1 MRHNA and CDR2 SNTAGT. This CDR3 spans 16 amino acids. Trimming removed 4 bases from V and 0 bases from J; junction bases left unmatched: 5. CDR3 region: CASSVTSGESTDTQYF. The CDR3 bases are TGTGCCAGCAGTGTGACTAGCGGAGAGAGCACAGATACGCAGTATTTT.

This chain links TRBV5-1 with TRBJ1-4; the D is unclear. Germline CDR1 and CDR2: SGHRS and YFSETQ. Trimming took off 1 base at V and 7 bases at J, with 14 bases between the two ends. The CDR3 contains 15 residues. CDR3 sequence reads: CASSLNFEPGEKLFF. The CDR3 bases are TGCGCCAGCAGCTTGAATTTCGAACCCGGTGAAAAACTGTTTTTT.